The T cell receptor (beta chain) under discussion was sequenced for a study of T cell changes during pregnancy in multiple sclerosis. Sequencing used immunoSEQ multiplex PCR; TCRdb keeps in-frame clones, though not all of them. The sample has roughly 32,000 clones, 90% to 95% seen once. CDR1 and CDR2 (germline): SGDLS, YYNGEE. The CDR3 sequence is 18 residues long. V lost 3 bases, J lost 0 bases, and 9 bases stayed unmatched. The sequence derives from a female donor in good health, enrolled as a control in a pregnancy study. Sequencing used CD8+ T cells from peripheral blood mononuclear cells, obtained in the second trimester of pregnancy. The genes are TRBV9 and TRBJ2-5; TRBD2 matches 12 bases. CDR3 in DNA: TGTGCCAGCAGCGGACAAGGACTAGCGGGGAGTTACCAAGAGACCCAGTACTTC. It yields the protein CASSGQGLAGSYQETQYF.